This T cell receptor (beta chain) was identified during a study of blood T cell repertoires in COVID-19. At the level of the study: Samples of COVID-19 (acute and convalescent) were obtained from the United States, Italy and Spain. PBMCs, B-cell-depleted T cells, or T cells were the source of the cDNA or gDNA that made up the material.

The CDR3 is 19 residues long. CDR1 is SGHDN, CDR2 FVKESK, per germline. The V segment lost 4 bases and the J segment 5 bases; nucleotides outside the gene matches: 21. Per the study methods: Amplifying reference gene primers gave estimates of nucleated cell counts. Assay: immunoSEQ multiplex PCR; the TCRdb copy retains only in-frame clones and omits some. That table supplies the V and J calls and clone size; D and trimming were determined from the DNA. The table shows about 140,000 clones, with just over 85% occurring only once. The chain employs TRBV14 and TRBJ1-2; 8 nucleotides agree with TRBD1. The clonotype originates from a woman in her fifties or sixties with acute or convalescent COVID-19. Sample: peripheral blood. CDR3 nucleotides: TGTGCCAGCAGCCCCCTTGGGGGTTCAGGGGGCAGAGGCACATATGGCTACACCTTC. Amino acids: CASSPLGGSGGRGTYGYTF.